One and the same sample provided the 5 T cell receptor beta chains below, sequenced in a study of beta chain features in type 1 diabetes. Their recognized antigens are unknown. The isolated RNA, all of it, was reverse transcribed, so expressed TCRB transcripts were what got sequenced. Sequenced by immunoSEQ multiplex PCR; TCRdb stores in-frame clones only, minus some. This table has some 280,000 clones, roughly an eighth appearing once. Points from the study as a whole: TCRB CDR3s were moderately but significantly shorter in Type 1 diabetes patients in all four CD4+ subsets.

Sequenced sample: naive CD4+ T cells from blood. The receptors were gathered from a young man with type 1 diabetes.

This chain joins TRBV27 and TRBJ2-7; the D gene is possibly TRBD1 (5 bases). In germline, CDR1 is MNHEY, CDR2 SMNVEV (reference sequence). This CDR3 spans 12 amino acids. Trimming removed 5 bases at V and 4 bases at J, with 9 bases between. CDR3: CASSPGHYEQYF. The CDR3 DNA sequence: TGTGCCAGCAGTCCCGGACATTACGAGCAGTACTTC.

A few counts support this clone. The chain carries TRBV29-1 and TRBJ1-1; D gene uncertain. The V gene's germline CDR1 is SQVTM and CDR2 ANQGSEA. V was clipped by 5 bases and J by 1 base, with 8 bases between them. The CDR3 totals 12 residues. The CDR3: CSVRGRNTEAFF. CDR3 sequence (DNA): TGCAGCGTTAGAGGCCGGAACACTGAAGCTTTCTTT.

V usage is TRBV7-8 and J usage is TRBJ2-1; D is unresolved. V lost 3 bases, J lost 9 bases, and 9 bases lay in between. The CDR3 length is 12 residues. Germline V lookup: CDR1 SGHVS, CDR2 FQNEAQ. The DNA for the CDR3 is TGTGCCAGCAGCTTGAGGATAGGTGAGCAGTTCTTC. This codes for CASSLRIGEQFF.

The rearrangement uses TRBV18 and TRBJ2-3; tentatively, D is TRBD1 (5 bases). V was cut by 3 bases and J by 2 bases, with 9 bases left in between. Per germline, CDR1 KGHSH and CDR2 LQKENI. CDR3 size: 14 residues. The chain's CDR3 is CASSPDRNTDTQYF. CDR3 nucleotides: TGTGCCAGCTCACCTGACAGAAACACAGATACGCAGTATTTT.

This clone was counted between two and nine times. The CDR3 DNA reads as TGTGCCAGCAGCTTAACTATGGGTAGGCCCCAGCATTTT. It is translated as CASSLTMGRPQHF. The chain is built from TRBV7-2 and TRBJ1-5; D is undetermined. Germline V CDR1 and CDR2: SGHTA, FQGNSA. CDR3 size: 13 residues. Trimming removed 2 bases at V and 9 bases at J, with 11 bases between.